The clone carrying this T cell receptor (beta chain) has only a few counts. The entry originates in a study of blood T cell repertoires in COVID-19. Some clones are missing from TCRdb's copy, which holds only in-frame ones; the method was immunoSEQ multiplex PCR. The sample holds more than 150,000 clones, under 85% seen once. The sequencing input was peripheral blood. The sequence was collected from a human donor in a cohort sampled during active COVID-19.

The CDR3 spells CASSLRTGNDNSPLHF. The CDR3 bases are TGTGCCAGCAGCTTACGGACAGGGAACGATAATTCACCCCTCCACTTT. The rearrangement uses TRBV5-6 and TRBJ1-6; 8 nucleotides match TRBD1. Germline lookup yields CDR1 SGHDT and CDR2 YYEEEE. V shed 2 bases and J 5 bases; nucleotides not matched to a gene: 6. CDR3 length equals 16 residues.